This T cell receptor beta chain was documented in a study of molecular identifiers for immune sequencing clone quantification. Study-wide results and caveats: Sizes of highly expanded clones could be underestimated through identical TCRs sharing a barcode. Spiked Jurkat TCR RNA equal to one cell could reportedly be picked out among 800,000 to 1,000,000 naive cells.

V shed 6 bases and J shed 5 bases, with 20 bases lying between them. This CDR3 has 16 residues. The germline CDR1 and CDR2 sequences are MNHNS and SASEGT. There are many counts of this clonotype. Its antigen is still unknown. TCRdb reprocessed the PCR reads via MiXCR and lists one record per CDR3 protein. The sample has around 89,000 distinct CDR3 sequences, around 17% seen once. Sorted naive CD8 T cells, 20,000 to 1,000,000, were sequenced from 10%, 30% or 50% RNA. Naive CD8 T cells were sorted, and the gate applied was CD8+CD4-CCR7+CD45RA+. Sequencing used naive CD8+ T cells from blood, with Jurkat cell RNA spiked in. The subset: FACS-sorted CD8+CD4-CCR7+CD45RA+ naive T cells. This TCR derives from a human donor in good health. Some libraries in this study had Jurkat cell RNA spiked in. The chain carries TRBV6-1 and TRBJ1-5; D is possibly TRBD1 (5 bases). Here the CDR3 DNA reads TGTGCCAGCAGCGACCCCCCCCTCGACAGATATCAGCCCCAGCATTTT. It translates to CASSDPPLDRYQPQHF.